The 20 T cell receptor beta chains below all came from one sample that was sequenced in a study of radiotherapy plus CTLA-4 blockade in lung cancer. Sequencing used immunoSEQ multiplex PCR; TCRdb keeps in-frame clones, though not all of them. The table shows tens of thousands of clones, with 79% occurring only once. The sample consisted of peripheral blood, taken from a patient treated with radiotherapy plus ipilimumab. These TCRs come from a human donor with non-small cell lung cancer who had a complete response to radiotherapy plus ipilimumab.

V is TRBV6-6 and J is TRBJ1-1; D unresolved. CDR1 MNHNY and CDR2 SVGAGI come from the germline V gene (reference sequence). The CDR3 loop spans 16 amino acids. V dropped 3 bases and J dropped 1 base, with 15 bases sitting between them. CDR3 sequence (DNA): TGTGCCAGCAGTTATCGACTAGACGGAGAGAACACTGAAGCTTTCTTT. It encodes CASSYRLDGENTEAFF.

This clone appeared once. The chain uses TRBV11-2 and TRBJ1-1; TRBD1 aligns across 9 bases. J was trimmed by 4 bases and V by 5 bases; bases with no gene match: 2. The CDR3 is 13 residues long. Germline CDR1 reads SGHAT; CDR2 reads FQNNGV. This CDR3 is CASSRDRATEAFF. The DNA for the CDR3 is TGTGCCAGCAGCCGGGACAGGGCCACTGAAGCTTTCTTT.

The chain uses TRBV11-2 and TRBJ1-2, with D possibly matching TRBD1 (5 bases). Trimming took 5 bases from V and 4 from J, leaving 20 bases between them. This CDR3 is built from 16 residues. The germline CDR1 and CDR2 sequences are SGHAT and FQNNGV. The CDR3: CASSVGSVGRVYGYTF. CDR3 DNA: TGTGCCAGCAGCGTAGGGAGTGTGGGGCGCGTCTATGGCTACACCTTC.

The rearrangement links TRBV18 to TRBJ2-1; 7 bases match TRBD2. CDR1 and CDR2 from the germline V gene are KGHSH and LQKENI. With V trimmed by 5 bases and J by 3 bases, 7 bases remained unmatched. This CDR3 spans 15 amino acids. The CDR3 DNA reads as TGTGCCAGCTCAAGTGAAGCGGGGCTCTACAATGAGCAGTTCTTC. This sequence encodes CASSSEAGLYNEQFF.

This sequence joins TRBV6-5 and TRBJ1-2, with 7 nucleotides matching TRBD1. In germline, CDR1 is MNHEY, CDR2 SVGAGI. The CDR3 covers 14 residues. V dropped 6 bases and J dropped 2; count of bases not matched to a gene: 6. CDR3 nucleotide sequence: TGTGCCAGCAGGGGAGGGACAGAAAACTATGGCTACACCTTC. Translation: CASRGGTENYGYTF.

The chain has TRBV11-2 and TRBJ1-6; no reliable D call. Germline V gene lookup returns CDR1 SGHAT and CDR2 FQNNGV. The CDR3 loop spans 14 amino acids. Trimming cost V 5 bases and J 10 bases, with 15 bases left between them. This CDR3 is CASSLYITASPLHF. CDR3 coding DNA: TGTGCCAGCAGCCTTTATATCACGGCGTCACCCCTCCACTTT.

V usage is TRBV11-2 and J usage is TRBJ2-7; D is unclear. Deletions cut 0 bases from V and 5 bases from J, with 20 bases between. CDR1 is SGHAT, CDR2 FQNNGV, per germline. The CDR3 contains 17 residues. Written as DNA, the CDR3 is TGTGCCAGCAGCTTAGATAGAGGCAGAGCCGTTAACCACGAGCAGTACTTC. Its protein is CASSLDRGRAVNHEQYF. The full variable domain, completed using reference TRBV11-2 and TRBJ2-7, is EAGVAQSPRYKIIEKRQSVAFWCNPISGHATLYWYQQILGQGPKLLIQFQNNGVVDDSQLPKDRFSAERLKGVDSTLKIQPAKLEDSAVYLCASSLDRGRAVNHEQYFGPGTRLTVT.

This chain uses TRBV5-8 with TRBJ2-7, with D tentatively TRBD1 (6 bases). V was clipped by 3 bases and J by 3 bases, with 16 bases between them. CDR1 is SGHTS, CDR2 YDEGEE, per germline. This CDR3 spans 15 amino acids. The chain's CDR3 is CASSWRRDTYYEQYV. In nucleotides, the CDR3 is TGTGCCAGCAGCTGGAGACGGGACACCTACTACGAGCAGTACGTC.

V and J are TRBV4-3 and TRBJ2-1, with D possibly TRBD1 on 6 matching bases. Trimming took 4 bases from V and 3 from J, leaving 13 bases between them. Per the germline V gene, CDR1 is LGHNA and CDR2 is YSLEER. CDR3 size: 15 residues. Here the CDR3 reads CASSPTWTVYNEQFF. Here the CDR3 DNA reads TGCGCCAGCAGCCCGACGTGGACAGTCTACAATGAGCAGTTCTTC.

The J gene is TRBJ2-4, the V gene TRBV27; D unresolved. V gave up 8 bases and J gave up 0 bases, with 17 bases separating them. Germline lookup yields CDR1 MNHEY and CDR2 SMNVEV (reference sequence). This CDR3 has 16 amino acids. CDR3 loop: CASSLEGLLAKNIQYF. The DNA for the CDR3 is TGTGCCAGCTCTCTAGAAGGGTTACTAGCCAAAAACATTCAGTACTTC.

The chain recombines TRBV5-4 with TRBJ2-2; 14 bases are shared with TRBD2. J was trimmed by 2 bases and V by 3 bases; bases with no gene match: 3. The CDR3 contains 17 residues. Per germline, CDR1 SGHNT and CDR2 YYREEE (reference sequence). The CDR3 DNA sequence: TGTGCCAGCAGCTGGGGGACTAGCGGGAGAAACACCGGGGAGCTGTTTTTT. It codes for CASSWGTSGRNTGELFF.

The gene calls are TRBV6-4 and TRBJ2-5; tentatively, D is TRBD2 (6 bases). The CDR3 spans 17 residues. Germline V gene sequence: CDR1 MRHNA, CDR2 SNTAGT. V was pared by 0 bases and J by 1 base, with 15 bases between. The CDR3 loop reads CASSDSRLWDFQETQYF. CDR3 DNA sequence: TGTGCCAGCAGTGACTCGAGACTGTGGGACTTCCAAGAGACCCAGTACTTC.

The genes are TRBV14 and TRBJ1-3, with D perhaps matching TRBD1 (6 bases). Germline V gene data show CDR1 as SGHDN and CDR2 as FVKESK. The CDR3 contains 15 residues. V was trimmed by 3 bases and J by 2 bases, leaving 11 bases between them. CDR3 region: CASSHLGGAGNTIYF. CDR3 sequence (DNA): TGTGCCAGCAGCCATCTAGGGGGAGCTGGAAACACCATATATTTT.

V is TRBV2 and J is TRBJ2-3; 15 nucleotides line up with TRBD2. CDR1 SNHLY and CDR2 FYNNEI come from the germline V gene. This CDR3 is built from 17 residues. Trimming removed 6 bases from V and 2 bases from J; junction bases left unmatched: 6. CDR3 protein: CASRGTSGRISTDTQYF. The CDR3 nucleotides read TGTGCCAGCAGAGGGACTAGCGGGAGGATTTCCACAGATACGCAGTATTTT.

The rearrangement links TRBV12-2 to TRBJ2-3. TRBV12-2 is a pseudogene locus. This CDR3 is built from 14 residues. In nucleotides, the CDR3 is TGTGCAAGTCTGGGGACCTCAAGCACAGATACGCAGTATTTT. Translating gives CASLGTSSTDTQYF.

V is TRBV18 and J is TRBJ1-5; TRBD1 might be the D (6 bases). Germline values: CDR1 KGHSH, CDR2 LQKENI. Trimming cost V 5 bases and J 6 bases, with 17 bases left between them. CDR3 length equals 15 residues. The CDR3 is CASSTEIQGGQPQHF. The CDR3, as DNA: TGTGCCAGCTCAACGGAGATTCAAGGGGGTCAGCCCCAGCATTTT.

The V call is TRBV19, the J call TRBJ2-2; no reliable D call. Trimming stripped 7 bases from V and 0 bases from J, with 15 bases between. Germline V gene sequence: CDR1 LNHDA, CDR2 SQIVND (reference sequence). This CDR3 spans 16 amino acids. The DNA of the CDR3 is TGTGCCAGTATTCTACAACCGCCCCCGAACACCGGGGAGCTGTTTTTT. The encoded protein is CASILQPPPNTGELFF.

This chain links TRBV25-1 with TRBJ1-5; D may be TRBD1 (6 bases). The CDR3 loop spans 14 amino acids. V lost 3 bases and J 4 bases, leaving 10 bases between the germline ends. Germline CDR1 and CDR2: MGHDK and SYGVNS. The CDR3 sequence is CASSEGARNQPQHF. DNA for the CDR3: TGTGCCAGCAGTGAGGGGGCTAGGAATCAGCCCCAGCATTTT.

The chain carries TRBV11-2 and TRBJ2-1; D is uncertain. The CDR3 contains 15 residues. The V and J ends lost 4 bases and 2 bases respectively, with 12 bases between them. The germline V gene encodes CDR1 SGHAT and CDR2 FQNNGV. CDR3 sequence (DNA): TGTGCCAGCAGCTCAGAGAGCCCGGCCTACAATGAGCAGTTCTTC. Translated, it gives CASSSESPAYNEQFF.

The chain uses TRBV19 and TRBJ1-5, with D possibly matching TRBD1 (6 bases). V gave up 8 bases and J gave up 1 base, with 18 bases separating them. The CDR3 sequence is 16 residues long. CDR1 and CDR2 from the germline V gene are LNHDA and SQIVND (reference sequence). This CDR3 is CASRLYRDTSNQPQHF. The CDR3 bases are TGTGCCAGTCGCTTGTACCGGGACACAAGCAATCAGCCCCAGCATTTT.